This T cell receptor (beta chain) was recorded in a study of blood T cell repertoires in COVID-19. The overall study: Both acute and convalescent COVID-19 samples were obtained from the United States, Italy and Spain.

Generated by immunoSEQ multiplex PCR, the TCRdb table keeps only in-frame clones and is missing some. This sample has over 20,000 clones, with about 90% found just once. Trimming took 3 bases from V and 5 from J, leaving 14 bases between them. CDR1 and CDR2 (germline): SGHDT, YYEEEE. The CDR3 loop spans 14 amino acids. This sequence joins TRBV5-6 and TRBJ2-5; TRBD1 might be the D (6 bases). Sequenced sample: peripheral blood. This receptor was obtained from a man between 65 and 80 years old with active COVID-19. CDR3 nucleotides: TGTGCCAGCAGCTCGACCGGGACAAAGGAGACCCAGTACTTC. It encodes CASSSTGTKETQYF.